A selection of T cell receptor beta chains follows, all from one sample in a study of Graves' ophthalmopathy and Graves' hyperthyroidism. TCRdb itself ran the multiplex PCR reads through MiXCR, one entry per CDR3 protein. The table shows 150,000 or so distinct CDR3 sequences, with less than 45% occurring only once. Sequences were obtained from peripheral blood. These receptors were obtained from a woman aged 40 to 50 with Graves' ophthalmopathy. Both conserved end residues are part of each CDR3. D genes are given only for firm matches. A row's size may be missing; if present it is once, few, many or a size class.

TRBJ2-2	NA	many	TRBV6-2/TRBV6-3	TGTGCCAGCAGACAGCTAGGGAACACCGGGGAGCTGTTTTTT	CASRQLGNTGELFF
TRBJ2-7	TRBD2	few	TRBV6-2/TRBV6-3	TGTGCCACCTGTCTAGCGGGAGGAATCGAGCAGTACTTC	CATCLAGGIEQYF
TRBJ1-1	NA	NA	TRBV12-3/TRBV12-4	TGTGCCAGCAGTCGCGCCGTCCTCTTGGGGGGCTTT	CASSRAVLLGGF
TRBJ1-3	TRBD1	many	TRBV20-1	TGCAGTGCTAGAGACCCGACAGGGGGCTCTGGAAACACCATATATTTT	CSARDPTGGSGNTIYF
TRBJ2-7	TRBD2	few	TRBV15	TGTGCCACCAGCAGAGATCGGGAGGGTAACTACGAGCAGTACTTC	CATSRDREGNYEQYF
TRBJ1-2	NA	NA	TRBV28	TGTGCCAGCAAAGTATCAGGCTATGGCTACACCTTC	CASKVSGYGYTF
TRBJ1-2	NA	NA	TRBV28	TGTGCCAGCAGAGGACAGACTGGCTACACCTTC	CASRGQTGYTF
TRBJ2-7	TRBD2	NA	TRBV11-2	TGTGCCAGCAGCTTAAACTACGGGGGACTAGCCCGCTACGAGCAGTACTTC	CASSLNYGGLARYEQYF
TRBJ2-2	NA	many	TRBV11-2	TGTGCCAGCAGCCCGAGGGGCGCCAACACCGGGGAGCTGTTTTTT	CASSPRGANTGELFF
TRBJ2-7	NA	NA	TRBV11-2	TGTGCCAGCAGCTTGATGGCAGGGGACTACGAGCAGTACTTC	CASSLMAGDYEQYF
TRBJ2-7	TRBD2	NA	TRBV6-2/TRBV6-3	TGTGCCAGCAGTCACCTGGGGACTAGCGGCTTACCACGGGAGCAGTACTTC	CASSHLGTSGLPREQYF
TRBJ1-5	NA	many	TRBV6-2/TRBV6-3	TGTGCCAGCAGTCAAAACGGGGCTAGCAATCAGCCCCAGCATTTT	CASSQNGASNQPQHF
TRBJ1-2	NA	many	TRBV18	TGTGCCAGCTCAACCGAAGACTGGGGCTACACCTTC	CASSTEDWGYTF
TRBJ1-6	NA	NA	TRBV6-1	TGTGCCAGCATGCGGAGGAGCGGTTCACCCCTCCACTTT	CASMRRSGSPLHF
TRBJ2-2	NA	NA	TRBV6-1	TGTGCCAGCAGTGAAGGGGCCACCGGGGAGCTGTTTTTT	CASSEGATGELFF
TRBJ2-7	NA	NA	TRBV6-2/TRBV6-3	TGTGTCAGCAATGCCGGTGGAGCGCAGTACTTC	CVSNAGGAQYF
TRBJ1-1	TRBD1	many	TRBV7-2	TGTGCCAGCAGCTTAGGCAGGGGGGGGAGTACTGAAGCTTTCTTT	CASSLGRGGSTEAFF
TRBJ2-7	TRBD2	many	TRBV20-1	TGCAGTGCTAGGACTAGCGGGCCCTCCTACGAGCAGTACTTC	CSARTSGPSYEQYF
TRBJ1-5	NA	once	TRBV28	TGTGCCAGCAGTTTAATCAGGGGAAGGGGCAATCAGCCCCAGCATTTT	CASSLIRGRGNQPQHF
TRBJ1-1	NA	many	TRBV30	TGTGCCTGGAGATGGGGGATGAACACTGAAGCTTTCTTT	CAWRWGMNTEAFF
TRBJ1-1	TRBD1	NA	TRBV19	TGTGCCAGTAGTATACTCCCGACAGGGGGGAACACTGAAGCTTTCTTT	CASSILPTGGNTEAFF
TRBJ2-5	TRBD1	many	TRBV14	TGTGCCAGCAGCCAAGAGAAAGGGGGCGCGCAGACCCAGTACTTC	CASSQEKGGAQTQYF
TRBJ2-7	NA	many	TRBV28	TGTGCCAGCAGTTTTTCGGGGCAGGGGAGCTACGAGCAGTACTTC	CASSFSGQGSYEQYF
TRBJ2-7	NA	many	TRBV27	TGTGCCAGCAGTTTAGACCCCCGCGGGGCGCGCTCCTACGAGCAGTACTTC	CASSLDPRGARSYEQYF